This TCR beta chain was sequenced in a study of CD8 T cells in ankylosing spondylitis. Study-level findings and limits: Blood of patients with ankylosing spondylitis appeared to be characterized by a TCR beta motif of eight highly homologous variants. Disease-linked clones were reportedly significantly enriched in matched ankylosing spondylitis synovial fluid. Prior literature has documented some motif variants in synovial fluid and blood from reactive arthritis.

Researchers built TCR beta libraries using quantitative 5'-RACE with molecular barcodes. MiXCR was run by TCRdb on the 5' RACE reads, yielding one entry per CDR3 protein. The sample gives over 100,000 distinct CDR3 sequences, over 6% of which show up once; roughly an eighth is in the top ten. At least ten counts were recorded for this clonotype. What it binds is unknown. The specimen sequenced was blood, either unsorted or a sorted T cell fraction (not recorded which). The clonotype originates from a male donor with ankylosing spondylitis or in good health (not recorded which).

Written as DNA, the CDR3 is TGTGCCAGCAGCTTTAGACAGGGGGCAGATGGCTACACCTTC. This translates into CASSFRQGADGYTF. V gene TRBV7-3 combines with J gene TRBJ1-2; 10 nucleotides line up with TRBD1. The CDR3 covers 14 residues. The V gene's germline CDR1 is SGHTA and CDR2 FQGTGA. V lost 3 bases and J lost 6; bases outside the gene matches: 4. The whole variable domain, filled in from reference TRBV7-3 and TRBJ1-2, reads GAGVSQTPSNKVTEKGKYVELRCDPISGHTALYWYRQSLGQGPEFLIYFQGTGAADDSGLPNDRFFAVRPEGSVSTLKIQRTERGDSAVYLCASSFRQGADGYTFGSGTRLTVV.